Here is one T cell receptor (beta chain) with its context. There is no known antigen for this receptor. Base qualities were left out, and no much larger clone turns up one base away. The sample comes from a study of blood T cell repertoires in COVID-19 (dated by TCRdb to the early 2020s). With regard to the full study: The collaborator samples originated in the United States, Italy and Spain and spanned the acute and convalescent phases of COVID-19. The material from the prospective study consisted of cDNA or gDNA derived from T cells, B-cell-depleted T cells, or PBMCs. Subjects who had been exposed to COVID-19, were actively infected with it, or had recovered from it provided the deeply sampled blood TCRbeta repertoires that made up the dataset. The repertoires were released in a freely available public database intended as a resource for research on the immune response to SARS-CoV-2. Samples were obtained from the ongoing ImmuneRACE study (first 160 participants) and from about 1,300 subjects provided by 6 global collaborators. A de-identified subject ID, COVID-19 status, age in years and sex were almost always included in the sample metadata. HLA class I and class II types, where available, came from metadata supplied by the sample provider rather than from assay-based typing.

General findings and caveats noted by the study authors: The amount of clinical and demographic metadata varied by source and participant and was provided uncurated.

The collaborating institutions used their own protocols to collect whole blood in K2EDTA tubes. Collaborator samples were shipped for TCRbeta analysis as frozen whole blood, isolated PBMCs, or DNA extracted from either sample type. V ends up 5 bases short and J 5 bases short, with an unmatched junction base count of 6. The CDR1 and CDR2 encoded by the germline V gene (reference sequence) are MNHNY and SVGAGI. Measured from the cysteine to the phenylalanine, the CDR3 is 15 residues long. The kept DNA is CDR3 alone, 45 bases in frame from the first base. The immunoSEQ Assay, a bias-controlled multiplex PCR, was used to amplify TCRbeta CDR3 regions from genomic DNA. The study's processing was this. The number of nucleated cells in each sample was estimated by amplification of reference gene primers within the assay. To quantify the absolute abundance of each unique TCRbeta CDR3 rearrangement, sequence reads were collapsed and filtered. For each sample, productive Simpson clonality was calculated by taking the square root of Simpson's diversity index across productive rearrangements. As stored in TCRdb, this immuneACCESS dataset retains in-frame rearrangements with V and J assigned. A fraction of the clones does not appear; measured against another copy, unresolved V genes explain less than half of the discrepancy, and the remainder lacks a known reason. That table is the source of V, J and clone size, and D and trimming were worked out from the DNA. The sample yields roughly 160,000 clones; less than 85% were counted once. Together, the top ten hold 3% of the sample.

Sequenced input: peripheral blood. The chain is encoded by TRBV6-6 joined to TRBJ2-1, with 10 bases in between that match TRBD2. The TCR originated in a woman of 80 years or more with acute or convalescent COVID-19. The CDR3 corresponds to CASSPLAGFNNEQFF. The DNA is as follows: TGTGCCAGCAGTCCACTAGCGGGATTTAACAATGAGCAGTTCTTC.